The 19 T cell receptor beta chains below were found in one sample sequenced in a study of cytomegalovirus exposure and HLA in healthy donors. Researchers ran the PCR with 60 Vbeta and 13 Jbeta primers. Produced via immunoSEQ multiplex PCR; TCRdb's table is partial and in-frame only. The sample has about 190,000 clones; approximately 79% are singletons. The sequencing sample was made of PBMCs. These receptors all come from a woman aged 18-30 years in good health and CMV-seronegative.

The chain combines TRBV10-2 with TRBJ2-1; the match to TRBD2 covers 7 bases. Germline lookup yields CDR1 WSHSY and CDR2 SAAADI. The CDR3 spans 16 residues. The V gene end was trimmed by 3 bases and the J gene end by 5 bases; junction bases not matched to a gene: 10. CDR3 protein: CASSENGGGLNNEQFF. CDR3 coding DNA: TGCGCCAGCAGTGAAAATGGGGGGGGGTTAAACAATGAGCAGTTCTTC.

The chain couples TRBV5-1 to TRBJ1-1; a weak D match, TRBD1 (5 bases). Germline CDR1 SGHRS, CDR2 YFSETQ. This CDR3 has 13 residues. V dropped 4 bases and J dropped 4 bases, with 11 bases sitting between them. The CDR3 nucleotides are TGCGCCAGCAGCCCTCCGGGGGGCACTGAAGCTTTCTTT. It translates to CASSPPGGTEAFF.

This clone was observed a few times. Other DNA sequences in this specimen translate into the identical CDR3. V and J are TRBV6-5 and TRBJ2-7; 8 bases fit TRBD1. This CDR3 region has 15 residues. The germline CDR1 and CDR2 sequences are MNHEY and SVGAGI. V trimming: 0 bases; J trimming: 3 bases; junction bases outside the gene matches: 4. DNA for the CDR3: TGTGCCAGCAGTTACTCGAACAGGGGGAGCTACGAGCAGTACTTC. It codes for CASSYSNRGSYEQYF.

J is TRBJ2-7 and V is TRBV7-9; weak D call: TRBD2 (6 bases). Germline lookup yields CDR1 SEHNR and CDR2 FQNEAQ (reference sequence). This CDR3 contains 12 residues. V lost 4 bases, J lost 6 bases, and 10 bases lay in between. The CDR3 coding sequence is TGTGCCAGCAGCTACGGTAGCGGCGAGCAGTACTTC. This encodes CASSYGSGEQYF.

The CDR3 sequence: CASRAGGTRGYTF. The CDR3, as DNA: TGTGCCAGCCGTGCGGGGGGCACCCGAGGCTACACCTTC. This chain connects TRBV19 to TRBJ1-2, with a tentative D call TRBD1 (6 bases). The CDR3 spans 13 residues. Germline CDR1 reads LNHDA; CDR2 reads SQIVND (reference sequence). V lost 9 bases to trimming and J lost 8 bases, with 19 bases between them.

This clone was seen a handful of times. The CDR3 protein is CASSNGRGAFF. CDR3 in DNA: TGTGCCAGCAGCAACGGGAGGGGAGCTTTCTTT. The V and J genes are TRBV14 and TRBJ1-1; D possibly corresponds to TRBD1 (5 bases). Germline V gene data show CDR1 as SGHDN and CDR2 as FVKESK. V lost 5 bases, J lost 10 bases, and 11 bases lay in between. CDR3 size: 11 residues.

The chain has TRBV15 and TRBJ2-6, with 7 positions matching TRBD1. V gave up 3 bases and J gave up 0 bases; unmatched junction bases: 8. The germline V gene encodes CDR1 LNHNV and CDR2 YYDKDF (reference sequence). The CDR3 totals 18 residues. CDR3 sequence: CATSSQDRVRSGANVLTF. The CDR3 coding sequence is TGTGCCACCAGCAGCCAAGACAGGGTTCGCTCTGGGGCCAACGTCCTGACTTTC.

CDR3 amino acids: CASSLLAGGQETQYF. The DNA of the CDR3 is TGTGCCAGCAGTTTATTAGCGGGGGGGCAAGAGACCCAGTACTTC. V is TRBV27 and J is TRBJ2-5; 11 nucleotides line up with TRBD2. CDR3 length: 15 residues. V was clipped by 1 base and J by 2 bases; unmatched bases: 0. CDR1 is MNHEY, CDR2 SMNVEV, per germline (reference sequence).

About this clone itself: Other nucleotide sequences from this sample produce the same CDR3. The V gene is TRBV6-1, the J gene TRBJ2-1; possible D gene TRBD2, 6 bases. This CDR3 is built from 13 residues. V lost 7 bases and J 6 bases, leaving 13 bases between the germline ends. CDR1 is MNHNS and CDR2 is SASEGT in the germline V gene. The CDR3 spells CASTTPGGNEQFF. For the CDR3, the DNA is TGTGCCAGCACCACGCCCGGGGGCAATGAGCAGTTCTTC.

The chain combines TRBV6-1 with TRBJ1-1; 7 bases match TRBD1. CDR1 and CDR2 from the germline V gene are MNHNS and SASEGT. There are 13 residues in the CDR3. Unmatched junction bases numbered 13, after V lost 7 bases and J lost 11 bases. In DNA, the CDR3 is TGTGCCAGCACAACTCACAGGGGCTCTGGCGCTTTCTTT. Encoded protein: CASTTHRGSGAFF.

The chain has TRBV28 and TRBJ2-6; D unclear. The germline V gene has CDR1 MDHEN and CDR2 SYDVKM. V lost 4 bases and J lost 0, with 10 bases in between. This CDR3 is built from 16 residues. CDR3 in DNA: TGTGCCAGCAGTTGGTGGCCGCTCTCTGGGGCCAACGTCCTGACTTTC. Protein sequence: CASSWWPLSGANVLTF.

The chain carries TRBV6-5 and TRBJ1-1; 10 bases are shared with TRBD1. Per germline, CDR1 MNHEY and CDR2 SVGAGI. V lost 6 bases, J lost 2 bases, and 6 bases stayed unmatched. The CDR3 runs 15 residues. The CDR3 DNA sequence: TGTGCCAGCAGCGAACCGACAGGGGGCAACACTGAAGCTTTCTTT. Protein: CASSEPTGGNTEAFF.

The chain carries TRBV7-6 and TRBJ2-3, with a tentative D call TRBD2 (6 bases). Germline CDR1 SGHVS, CDR2 FNYEAQ. This CDR3 has 15 residues. V lost 5 bases to trimming and J lost 2 bases, with 14 bases between them. The CDR3 DNA follows: TGTGCCAGCAGCCAAGGGCGGGGACTCACAGATACGCAGTATTTT. Protein sequence: CASSQGRGLTDTQYF.

V is TRBV4-1 and J is TRBJ1-4, with TRBD1 matching over 8 bases. CDR1 MGHRA and CDR2 YSYEKL come from the germline V gene. This CDR3 is built from 16 residues. The ends lost 1 base at V and 7 bases at J; junction bases unmatched: 8. The CDR3, as DNA: TGCGCCAGCAGCCAAGGATCGACAGGGGCGGGTGAAAAACTGTTTTTT. This codes for CASSQGSTGAGEKLFF.

This chain uses TRBV6-5 with TRBJ2-5, with TRBD1 as a possible D gene (6 bases). The J call may be mistaken, given a closer DNA end match to TRBJ2-7. The CDR3 covers 14 residues. CDR1 is MNHEY and CDR2 is SVGAGI in the germline V gene. The CDR3 coding sequence is TGTGCCAGCAGTTACAATCAGGGGACGGGCGAGCAGTACTTC. Translated: CASSYNQGTGEQYF.

As regards this clone: A junction end diverges from the germline sequence, so it may reflect a read error. The gene calls are TRBV7-9 and TRBJ2-1, with TRBD2 as a possible D gene (5 bases). In germline, CDR1 is SEHNR, CDR2 FQNEAQ (reference sequence). This CDR3 is built from 14 residues. Written as DNA, the CDR3 is TGTTCCAGCAGCTTAGGAGTGACTACCACGGGGCAGTTCTTC. This gives the protein CSSSLGVTTTGQFF.

This chain uses TRBV27 with TRBJ1-6, with a tentative D call TRBD1 (5 bases). CDR3 length equals 16 residues. Germline V lookup: CDR1 MNHEY, CDR2 SMNVEV (reference sequence). The V gene lost 0 bases and the J gene lost 7 bases, with 13 bases spanning the gap. Here the CDR3 reads CASSLSGGTGNSPLHF. The CDR3 nucleotides are TGTGCCAGCAGTTTATCCGGGGGAACGGGGAATTCACCCCTCCACTTT.

The J gene is TRBJ1-2, the V gene TRBV10-2; TRBD1 aligns across 7 bases. This CDR3 has 13 amino acids. CDR1 is WSHSY and CDR2 is SAAADI in the germline V gene. Trimming cost V 7 bases and J 6 bases; bases outside gene matches: 8. The CDR3 sequence: CASTPTGADGYTF. Written as DNA, the CDR3 is TGCGCCAGCACGCCTACAGGGGCAGATGGCTACACCTTC.

The rearrangement uses TRBV15 and TRBJ1-1; D unresolved. Trimming left V 3 bases short and J 4 bases short, with 9 bases between. CDR3 size: 13 residues. Germline V gene data show CDR1 as LNHNV and CDR2 as YYDKDF (reference sequence). The CDR3 DNA reads as TGTGCCACCAGCAGCCGGCGGGGCACTGAAGCTTTCTTT. Translated, it gives CATSSRRGTEAFF.